This TCR beta chain came from a study of shared clonotypes between healthy human individuals. Some clones are missing from TCRdb's copy, which holds only in-frame ones; the method was immunoSEQ multiplex PCR. The sample lists approximately 500,000 clones; around 79% were seen once. The sample comprised PBMCs. The sequence was collected from a woman aged 40 to 50 in good health. Some clones in this sample may be carry-over from other donors' samples.

In DNA, the CDR3 is TGCGCCAGCAGTGAGGGCGGCGGGCACGAGCAGTACTTC. It is translated as CASSEGGGHEQYF. The V gene is TRBV10-1, the J gene TRBJ2-7; D is perhaps TRBD2 (5 bases). The CDR3 is made up of 13 amino acids. V shed 2 bases and J shed 5 bases, with 10 bases lying between them. Germline V gene lookup returns CDR1 WNHNN and CDR2 SYGVQD (reference sequence).